This T cell receptor beta chain was retrieved from a study of T cell changes during pregnancy in multiple sclerosis. This table comes from immunoSEQ multiplex PCR, and its TCRdb copy is limited to in-frame clones, with some not included. The table lists about 15,000 clones, just under 85% of them singletons. CDR3 length equals 11 residues. V gave up 3 bases and J gave up 4 bases, with 4 bases separating them. Germline assignment: CDR1 SQVTM and CDR2 ANQGSEA. The chain couples TRBV29-1 to TRBJ2-1; D not resolved. The sequence was collected from a female donor in good health, enrolled as a control in a pregnancy study. This sample comprised CD8+ T cells from peripheral blood mononuclear cells, obtained in the second trimester of pregnancy. The CDR3 DNA reads as TGCAGCGTTGATCGGTACAATGAGCAGTTCTTC. Translating it yields CSVDRYNEQFF.